This TCR beta chain was documented in a study of T cell changes during pregnancy in multiple sclerosis. Between the trimmed V and J ends, which lost 0 bases and 4 bases, there was a span of 6 bases. The CDR3 totals 13 residues. From germline, CDR1 is SGHDN and CDR2 FVKESK. Clones were read by immunoSEQ multiplex PCR, and TCRdb kept only the in-frame ones, dropping some. This table holds fewer than 50,000 clones, less than 90% found once. Here the sequenced sample was CD4+ T cells from peripheral blood mononuclear cells, taken in the first trimester of pregnancy. The TCR originated in a female donor with multiple sclerosis, enrolled in a pregnancy study. J is TRBJ1-2 and V is TRBV14; D not certain. The CDR3 sequence: CASSQEAVYGYTF. The DNA for the CDR3 is TGTGCCAGCAGCCAAGAGGCAGTCTATGGCTACACCTTC.